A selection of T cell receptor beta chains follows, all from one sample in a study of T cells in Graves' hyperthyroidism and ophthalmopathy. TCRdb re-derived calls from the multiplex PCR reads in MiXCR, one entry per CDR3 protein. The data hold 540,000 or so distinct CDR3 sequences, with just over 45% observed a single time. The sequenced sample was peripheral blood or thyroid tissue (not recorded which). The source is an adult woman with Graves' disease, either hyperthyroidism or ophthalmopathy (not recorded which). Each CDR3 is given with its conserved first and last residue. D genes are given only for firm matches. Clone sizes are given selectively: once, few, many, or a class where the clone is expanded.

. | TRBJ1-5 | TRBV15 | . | TGTGCCACCAGCAGAGCAGGGAGGGTGTATCAGCCCCAGCATTTT | CATSRAGRVYQPQHF
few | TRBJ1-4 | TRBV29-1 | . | TGCAGCGTTAGGGAGGGGATCCGGGAAAAACTGTTTTTT | CSVREGIREKLFF
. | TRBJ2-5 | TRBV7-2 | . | TGTGCCAGCAGCTCAACCCTCCGACAGCTACAAGAGACCCAGTACTTC | CASSSTLRQLQETQYF
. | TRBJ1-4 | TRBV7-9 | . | TGTGCCAGCAGCTTAGATGTTAGCGGCACCGCAACTAATGAAAAACTGTTTTTT | CASSLDVSGTATNEKLFF
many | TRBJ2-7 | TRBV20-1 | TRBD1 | TGCAGTGCTAGAGATGGGACAGGGTTGCATTACGAGCAGTACTTC | CSARDGTGLHYEQYF
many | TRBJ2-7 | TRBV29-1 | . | TGCAGCGTAAAGACAGGCGATACCTACGAGCAGTACTTC | CSVKTGDTYEQYF
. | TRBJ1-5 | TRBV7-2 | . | TGTGCCAGCAGCTTATGGAGTCGCAATCAGCCCCAGCATTTT | CASSLWSRNQPQHF
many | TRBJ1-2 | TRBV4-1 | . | TGCGCCAGCAGCCTTAGGGCGGGAAGTATCTATGGCTACACCTTC | CASSLRAGSIYGYTF
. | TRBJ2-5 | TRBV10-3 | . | TGTGCCATCAGTGATGTTGTCGATGAGACCCAGTACTTC | CAISDVVDETQYF
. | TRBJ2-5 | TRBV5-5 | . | TGTGCCAGCAGCGTAGGTGATGCCCAAGAGACCCAGTACTTC | CASSVGDAQETQYF
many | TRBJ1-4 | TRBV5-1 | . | TGCGCCAGCAGCTCAAATGCGGGACCGAGTGATGAAAAACTGTTTTTT | CASSSNAGPSDEKLFF
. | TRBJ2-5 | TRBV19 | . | TGTGCCAGTAGGCTTTCGGGAGTCAAGGAGACCCAGTACTTC | CASRLSGVKETQYF
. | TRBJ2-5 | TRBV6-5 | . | TGTGCCAGCAGTTACGTTGGGGTCACGACCCAGTACTTC | CASSYVGVTTQYF
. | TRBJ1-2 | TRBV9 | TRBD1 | TGTGCCAGCAGCCCCGGGACAGGGAATGGCTACACCTTC | CASSPGTGNGYTF
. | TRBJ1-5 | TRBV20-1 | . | TGCAGTGCTAAGGATGAGCAGGGACGACTTAGCAATCAGCCCCAGCATTTT | CSAKDEQGRLSNQPQHF
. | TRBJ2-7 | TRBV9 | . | TGTGCCAGCAGCGACACTTTGTGGGGGGACTACGAGCAGTACTTC | CASSDTLWGDYEQYF
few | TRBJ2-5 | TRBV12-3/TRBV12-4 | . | TGTGCCAGCGGGCAGGGGCGCGGGACCCAGTACTTC | CASGQGRGTQYF
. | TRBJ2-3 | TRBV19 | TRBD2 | TGTGCCAGCCACTCGGGAGCGGGAAGCACAGATACGCAGTATTTT | CASHSGAGSTDTQYF
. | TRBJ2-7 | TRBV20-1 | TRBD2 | TGCAGTGCTAGACGGCCAGCGGGGGCACGCTACGAGCAGTACTTC | CSARRPAGARYEQYF
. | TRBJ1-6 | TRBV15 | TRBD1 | TGTGCCACCAGCAGAGATAGAACAGGGGACGCCAATTCACCCCTCCACTTT | CATSRDRTGDANSPLHF
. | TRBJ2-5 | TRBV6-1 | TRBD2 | TGTGCCAGCAGTAAACTAGCGGGGGCCGGAGAGACCCAGTACTTC | CASSKLAGAGETQYF
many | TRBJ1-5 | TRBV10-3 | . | TGTGCCATCAGCGATGGGGGAGGGGTGAGCCAGCATTTT | CAISDGGGVSQHF
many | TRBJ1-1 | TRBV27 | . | TGTGCCAGCAGTCCCGGACGGAGTGAAGCTTTCTTT | CASSPGRSEAFF
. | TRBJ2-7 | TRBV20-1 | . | TGCAGTGCTAGAGATCGGAGGGGCGAGCAGTACTTC | CSARDRRGEQYF
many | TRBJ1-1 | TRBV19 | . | TGTGCCAGTAGTATTTGGCTCCGGAGGACCTCATACATGAGCACTGAAGCTTTCTTT | CASSIWLRRTSYMSTEAFF
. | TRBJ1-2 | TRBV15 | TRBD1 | TGTGCCGCCAGCAGCCGGGACAGGGGCAGCTACACCTTC | CAASSRDRGSYTF